The clone carrying this TCR beta chain has a handful of counts. Its antigen is still unknown. This sample is drawn from a study of identical twins. In TCRdb, the 5' RACE reads were re-called with MiXCR into one record per CDR3 protein. The data hold under 900,000 distinct CDR3 sequences, with 10% to 15% observed a single time. The germline V gene has CDR1 DFQATT and CDR2 SNEGSKA (reference sequence). The CDR3 spans 14 residues. V was pared by 4 bases and J by 4 bases, with 14 bases between. General study points: In cord blood, abundant beta clonotypes had fewer insertions; memory showed no trend. For zero-insertion analyses, partial confounding could come from invariant MAIT and iNKT cells.

The same sample was also used in a study of yellow fever vaccine responses in identical twins.

The chain employs TRBV20-1 and TRBJ1-5, with D unresolved. Sequences were obtained from PBMCs. The TCR originated in a woman under 30 in good health. CDR3 nucleotide sequence: TGCAGTGCTACGAGGGAGTCAGGAAATCAGCCCCAGCATTTT. Protein sequence: CSATRESGNQPQHF.